Shown below are 2 T cell receptor beta chains from a single sample sequenced in a study of human T cells and chemical hapten exposure (dated by TCRdb to the early 2020s). The sample's time point, from its label and the paper: patch test 3, about 24 weeks after DPC sensitization. Explained via the paper, the treatment or condition label denotes: therapeutic diphenylcyclopropenone sensitization with weekly scalp DPC. The receptor library was made with RACE. Sequencing was performed on a NextSeq 500. TCRdb reran the public reads through fastp at Q25 and MiXCR, keeping productive beta chains. A single entry per CDR3 protein holds the most common genes and DNA from its merged rows. The sample table contains 180,000 or so distinct CDR3 sequences; only one count was recorded for 24% of them. The leading ten clones occupy roughly 2.4% of the sample. The source material was whole blood, sampled in connection with sensitization to the hapten diphenylcyclopropenone (DPC). The source of these receptors is a woman aged 40 to 50 with alopecia areata. Some clones in this sample may be carry-over from other donors' samples.

This clonotype was observed a handful of times. For the CDR3, the DNA is TGTGCCATCAGTCCGGGGGACAGTAGCTCCTACGAGCAGTACTTC. It specifies CAISPGDSSSYEQYF. This chain joins TRBV10-3 and TRBJ2-7, with a possible D match to TRBD1 (7 bases). CDR3 length: 15 amino acids. CDR1 is ENHRY, CDR2 SYGVKD, per germline. The V gene lost 5 bases and the J gene lost 0 bases, with 14 bases spanning the gap.

The J gene is TRBJ1-4, the V gene TRBV4-3, with 8 nucleotides matching TRBD1. The CDR3 has 12 amino acids. Trimming at V came to 4 bases and at J to 12 bases, leaving 4 bases not matched to a gene. Per the germline V gene, CDR1 is LGHNA and CDR2 is YSLEER. This CDR3 reads CASSPQGAELFF. DNA for the CDR3: TGCGCCAGCAGCCCCCAGGGGGCCGAACTGTTTTTT.